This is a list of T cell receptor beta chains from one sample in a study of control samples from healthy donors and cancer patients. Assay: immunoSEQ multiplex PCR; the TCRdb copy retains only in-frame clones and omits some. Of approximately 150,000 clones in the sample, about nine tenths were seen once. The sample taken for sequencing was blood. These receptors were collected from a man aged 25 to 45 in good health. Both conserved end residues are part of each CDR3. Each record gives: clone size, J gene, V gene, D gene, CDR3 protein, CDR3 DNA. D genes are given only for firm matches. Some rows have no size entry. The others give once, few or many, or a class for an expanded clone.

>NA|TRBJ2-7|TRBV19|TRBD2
CASSSTGGFSYEQYF
TGTGCCAGTAGTAGTACGGGGGGTTTCTCCTACGAGCAGTACTTC
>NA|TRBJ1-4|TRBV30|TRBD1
CAWSRAGGAKNEKLFF
TGTGCCTGGAGTCGGGCAGGGGGCGCGAAGAATGAAAAACTGTTTTTT
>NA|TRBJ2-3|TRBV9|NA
CASSVLGDTQYF
TGTGCCAGCAGCGTACTTGGCGATACGCAGTATTTT
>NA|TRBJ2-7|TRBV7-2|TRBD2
CASSLDGTSGGLYEQYF
TGTGCCAGCAGCTTAGATGGGACTAGCGGGGGCCTTTACGAGCAGTACTTC
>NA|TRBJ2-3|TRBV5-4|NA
CASSLSGSDTQYF
TGTGCCAGCAGCTTGAGTGGGTCAGATACGCAGTATTTT
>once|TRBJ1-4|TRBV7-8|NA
CASSTQGSTNEKLFF
TGTGCCAGCAGTACCCAGGGTTCAACTAATGAAAAACTGTTTTTT
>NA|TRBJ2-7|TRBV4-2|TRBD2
CASSPSGTSGSYEQYF
TGTGCCAGCAGCCCGTCCGGGACTAGCGGTTCCTACGAGCAGTACTTC
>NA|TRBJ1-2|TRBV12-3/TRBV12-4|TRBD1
CARDRGGGYTF
TGTGCCCGGGACAGGGGCGGCGGCTACACCTTC
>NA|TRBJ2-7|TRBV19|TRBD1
CASSPGTGVIYEQYF
TGTGCCAGTAGTCCAGGGACAGGGGTTATCTACGAGCAGTACTTC
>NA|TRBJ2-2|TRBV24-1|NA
CATSDQPGQNTGELFF
TGTGCCACCAGTGACCAACCGGGACAGAACACCGGGGAGCTGTTTTTT
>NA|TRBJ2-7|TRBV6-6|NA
CASSYSGSEQYF
TGTGCCAGCAGTTACTCAGGGTCCGAGCAGTACTTC
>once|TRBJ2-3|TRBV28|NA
CASLLRSVDTQYF
TGTGCCAGCCTTCTTCGGAGCGTAGATACGCAGTATTTT
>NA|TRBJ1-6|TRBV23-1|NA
CASSHSSGTPISPLHF
TGCGCCAGCAGTCACTCTTCCGGGACACCAATTTCACCCCTCCACTTT
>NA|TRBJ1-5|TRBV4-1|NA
CASSQGDNQPQHF
TGCGCCAGCAGCCAAGGGGACAATCAGCCCCAGCATTTT
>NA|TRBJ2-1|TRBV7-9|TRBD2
CASSPSGASYNEQFF
TGTGCCAGCAGCCCGAGCGGGGCCTCCTACAATGAGCAGTTCTTC
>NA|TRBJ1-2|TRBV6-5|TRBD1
CASKGAGGYTF
TGTGCCAGTAAGGGGGCGGGTGGCTACACCTTC
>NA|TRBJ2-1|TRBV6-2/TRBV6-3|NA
CASTPSSVGNEQFF
TGTGCCAGCACCCCGAGCAGCGTGGGGAATGAGCAGTTCTTC
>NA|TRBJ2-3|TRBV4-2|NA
CASSQEGGAGGTQYF
TGTGCCAGCAGCCAAGAGGGGGGGGCTGGGGGTACGCAGTATTTT
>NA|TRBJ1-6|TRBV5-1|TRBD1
CASRRDRYNSPLHF
TGCGCCAGCAGGCGGGACAGGTATAATTCACCCCTCCACTTT
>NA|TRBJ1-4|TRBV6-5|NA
CASSPSPATNEKLFF
TGTGCCAGCAGCCCCTCCCCTGCAACTAATGAAAAACTGTTTTTT
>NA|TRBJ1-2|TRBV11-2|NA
CASSSDRTFYGYTF
TGTGCCAGCAGCTCCGACAGGACATTCTATGGCTACACCTTC
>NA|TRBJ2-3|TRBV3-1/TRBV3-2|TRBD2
CASSQDFELAGNSTDTQYF
TGTGCCAGCAGCCAAGATTTTGAGCTAGCGGGGAATAGCACAGATACGCAGTATTTT
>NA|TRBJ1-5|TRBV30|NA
CAWSLGRSNQPQHF
TGTGCCTGGAGTCTGGGCCGAAGCAATCAGCCCCAGCATTTT
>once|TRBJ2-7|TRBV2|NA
CASSEKGGHSEQYF
TGTGCCAGCAGTGAAAAGGGGGGACACTCCGAGCAGTACTTC
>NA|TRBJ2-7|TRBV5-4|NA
CASSLAGGGLYEQYF
TGTGCCAGCAGCTTGGCAGGCGGGGGCCTATACGAGCAGTACTTC
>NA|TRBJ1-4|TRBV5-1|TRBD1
CASSLKGAGEKLFF
TGCGCCAGCAGCTTGAAGGGGGCGGGTGAAAAACTGTTTTTT
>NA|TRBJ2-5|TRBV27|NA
CASSLASGETQYF
TGTGCCAGCAGTTTAGCATCGGGAGAGACCCAGTACTTC
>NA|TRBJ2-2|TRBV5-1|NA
CASSPKAYLHTGELFF
TGCGCCAGCAGCCCGAAAGCATACTTACACACCGGGGAGCTGTTTTTT
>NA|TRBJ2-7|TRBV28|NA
CASSLGTGLLAYEQYF
TGTGCCAGCAGTTTAGGTACCGGGCTCTTAGCCTACGAGCAGTACTTC
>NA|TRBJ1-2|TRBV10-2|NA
CASSESAQPNF
TGCGCCAGCAGTGAGTCCGCACAGCCGAACTTC
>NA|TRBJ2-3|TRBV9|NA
CASSVLEGDTQYF
TGTGCCAGCAGCGTCCTAGAAGGGGATACGCAGTATTTT
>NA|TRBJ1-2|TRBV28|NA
CASSSQGAYGYTF
TGTGCCAGCAGTTCCCAGGGTGCCTATGGCTACACCTTC
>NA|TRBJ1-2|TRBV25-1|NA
CASSVGANYGYTF
TGTGCCAGCAGTGTGGGGGCTAACTATGGCTACACCTTC
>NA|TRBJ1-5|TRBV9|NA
CASSLFYSNQPQHF
TGTGCCAGCAGCCTCTTTTATAGCAATCAGCCCCAGCATTTT
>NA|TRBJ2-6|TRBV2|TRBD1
CASRDRVTGANVLTF
TGTGCCAGCAGGGACAGGGTTACAGGGGCCAACGTCCTGACTTTC
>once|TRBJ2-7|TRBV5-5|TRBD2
CASSWTSGYEQYF
TGTGCCAGCAGCTGGACTAGCGGCTACGAGCAGTACTTC
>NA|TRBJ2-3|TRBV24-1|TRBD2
CATSDIVLAGTDTQYF
TGTGCCACCAGTGATATCGTACTAGCGGGGACAGATACGCAGTATTTT
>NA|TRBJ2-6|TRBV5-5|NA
CASSLFGSGANVLTF
TGTGCCAGCAGCTTGTTCGGCTCTGGGGCCAACGTCCTGACTTTC
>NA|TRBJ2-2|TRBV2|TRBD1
CASRVTGDTNTGELFF
TGTGCCAGCCGGGTAACAGGGGATACGAACACCGGGGAGCTGTTTTTT
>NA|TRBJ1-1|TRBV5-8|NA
CASSLEGATEAFF
TGTGCCAGCAGCTTGGAAGGGGCCACTGAAGCTTTCTTT
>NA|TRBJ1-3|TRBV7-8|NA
CASSLESIAGNTIYF
TGTGCCAGCAGCTTAGAAAGTATAGCTGGAAACACCATATATTTT
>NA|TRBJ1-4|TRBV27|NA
CASSLWEGEKLFF
TGTGCCAGCAGTTTATGGGAGGGCGAAAAACTGTTTTTT
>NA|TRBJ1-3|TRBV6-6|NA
CASSGSGLVEGSGNTIYF
TGTGCCAGCAGTGGATCGGGACTGGTAGAAGGCTCTGGAAACACCATATATTTT
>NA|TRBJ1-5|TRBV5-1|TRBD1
CASSPDRAGGQPQHF
TGCGCCAGCAGCCCGGACAGGGCGGGGGGTCAGCCCCAGCATTTT
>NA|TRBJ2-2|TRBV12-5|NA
CASGRDPTNTGELFF
TGTGCTAGTGGTCGGGACCCAACGAACACCGGGGAGCTGTTTTTT
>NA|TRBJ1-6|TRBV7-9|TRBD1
CASSPTWDSNSPLHF
TGTGCCAGCAGCCCTACCTGGGACAGTAATTCACCCCTCCACTTT
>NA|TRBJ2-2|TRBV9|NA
CASSTRPRDPNTGELFF
TGTGCCAGCAGCACCCGACCCCGGGACCCGAACACCGGGGAGCTGTTTTTT
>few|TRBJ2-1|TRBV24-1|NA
CATSDPDAGSSYNEQFF
TGTGCCACCAGTGATCCCGACGCGGGGAGCTCCTACAATGAGCAGTTCTTC
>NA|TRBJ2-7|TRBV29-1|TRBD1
CSVLGQGVTYEQYF
TGCAGCGTCCTCGGACAGGGCGTTACCTACGAGCAGTACTTC
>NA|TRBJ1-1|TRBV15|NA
CATSRDSIIGSATEAFF
TGTGCCACCAGCAGAGATTCGATTATAGGGTCGGCCACTGAAGCTTTCTTT
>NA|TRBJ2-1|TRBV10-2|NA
CATQDGLYQFF
TGCGCCACTCAGGACGGCCTGTATCAGTTCTTC
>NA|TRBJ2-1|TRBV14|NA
CASSQDPDDEQFF
TGTGCCAGCAGCCAAGACCCAGATGATGAGCAGTTCTTC
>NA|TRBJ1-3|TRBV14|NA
CASSQDGTGRSGNTIYF
TGTGCCAGCAGCCAAGACGGCACAGGTCGTTCTGGAAACACCATATATTTT
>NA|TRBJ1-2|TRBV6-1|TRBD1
CASSEFGTGGGYTF
TGTGCCAGCAGTGAATTTGGGACAGGTGGCGGCTACACCTTC
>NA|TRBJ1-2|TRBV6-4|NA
CASSEGQSYGYTF
TGTGCCAGCAGTGAAGGACAGAGTTATGGCTACACCTTC
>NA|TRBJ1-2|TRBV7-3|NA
CASSVGGGSGYTF
TGTGCCAGCAGCGTAGGGGGTGGGAGTGGCTACACCTTC
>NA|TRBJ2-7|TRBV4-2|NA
CASSPWGGDTAYEQYF
TGTGCCAGCAGCCCATGGGGAGGTGATACTGCCTACGAGCAGTACTTC
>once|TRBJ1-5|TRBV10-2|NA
CASSDRNSNQPQHF
TGCGCCAGCAGTGATCGTAACAGCAATCAGCCCCAGCATTTT
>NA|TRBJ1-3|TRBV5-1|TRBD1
CASSGRTGAFFSGNTIYF
TGCGCCAGCAGCGGGCGGACAGGGGCCTTCTTCTCTGGAAACACCATATATTTT
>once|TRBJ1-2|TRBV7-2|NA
CASSLAQGTNYGYTF
TGTGCCAGCAGCTTAGCCCAGGGAACCAACTATGGCTACACCTTC